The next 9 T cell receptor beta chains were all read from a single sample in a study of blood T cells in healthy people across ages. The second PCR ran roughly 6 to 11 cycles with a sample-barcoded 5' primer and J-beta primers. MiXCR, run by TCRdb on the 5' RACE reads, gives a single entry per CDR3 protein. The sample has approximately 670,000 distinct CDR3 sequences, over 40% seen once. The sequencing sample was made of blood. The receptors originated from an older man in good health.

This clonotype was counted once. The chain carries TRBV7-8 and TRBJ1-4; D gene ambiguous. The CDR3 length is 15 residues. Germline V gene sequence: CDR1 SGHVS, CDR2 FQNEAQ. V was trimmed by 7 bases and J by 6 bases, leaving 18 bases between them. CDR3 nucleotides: TGTGCCAGCAACCTGCGGCCCACAAGAGATGAAAAACTGTTTTTT. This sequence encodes CASNLRPTRDEKLFF. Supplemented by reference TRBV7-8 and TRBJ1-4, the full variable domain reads GAGVSQSPRYKVAKRGQDVALRCDPISGHVSLFWYQQALGQGPEFLTYFQNEAQLDKSGLPSDRFFAERPEGSVSTLKIQRTQQEDSAVYLCASNLRPTRDEKLFFGSGTQLSVL.

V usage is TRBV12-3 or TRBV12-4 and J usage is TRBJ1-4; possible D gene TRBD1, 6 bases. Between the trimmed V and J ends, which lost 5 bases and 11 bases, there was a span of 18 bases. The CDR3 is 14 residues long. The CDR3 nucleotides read TGTGCCAGCAGTATTGGGACACCCCTTGGGAAACTGTTTTTT. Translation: CASSIGTPLGKLFF.

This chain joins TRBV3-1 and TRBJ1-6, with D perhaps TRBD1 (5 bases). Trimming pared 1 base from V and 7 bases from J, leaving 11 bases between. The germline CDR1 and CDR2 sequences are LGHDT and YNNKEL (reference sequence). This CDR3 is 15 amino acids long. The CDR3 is CASSQGDRKNSPLHF. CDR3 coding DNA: TGTGCCAGCAGCCAAGGCGACAGAAAAAATTCACCCCTCCACTTT.

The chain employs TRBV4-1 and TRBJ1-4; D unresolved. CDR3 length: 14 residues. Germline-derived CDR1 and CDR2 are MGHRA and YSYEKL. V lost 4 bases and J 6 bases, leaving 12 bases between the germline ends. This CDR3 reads CASSPRVRDEKLFF. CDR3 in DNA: TGCGCCAGCAGCCCAAGGGTGAGAGATGAAAAACTGTTTTTT.

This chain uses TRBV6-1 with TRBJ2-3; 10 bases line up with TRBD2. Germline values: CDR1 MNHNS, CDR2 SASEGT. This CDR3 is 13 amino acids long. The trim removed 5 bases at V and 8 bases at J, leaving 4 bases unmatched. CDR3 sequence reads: CASSPGTSATQYF. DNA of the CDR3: TGTGCCAGCAGTCCCGGGACTAGCGCTACGCAGTATTTT.

The CDR3, as DNA: TGTGCCACCAGTGATGTGCCTAGTGACACCGGGGAGCTGTTTTTT. Encoded protein: CATSDVPSDTGELFF. The chain couples TRBV24-1 to TRBJ2-2; no clear D gene. Germline CDR1 reads KGHDR; CDR2 reads SFDVKD. CDR3 length equals 15 residues. V lost 3 bases to trimming and J lost 3 bases, with 10 bases between them.

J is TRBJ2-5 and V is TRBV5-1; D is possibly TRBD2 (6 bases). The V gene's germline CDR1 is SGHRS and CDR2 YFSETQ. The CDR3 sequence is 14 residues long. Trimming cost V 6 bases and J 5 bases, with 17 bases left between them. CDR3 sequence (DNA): TGCGCCAGCACCGCGGGGCGGCTGGGTGAGACCCAGTACTTC. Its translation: CASTAGRLGETQYF.

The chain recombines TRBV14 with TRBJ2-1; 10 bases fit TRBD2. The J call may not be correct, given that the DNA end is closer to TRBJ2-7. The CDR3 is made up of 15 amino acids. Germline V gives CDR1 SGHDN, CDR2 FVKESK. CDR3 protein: CASSLGTSDYNEQYF. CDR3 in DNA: TGTGCCAGCAGCCTGGGGACTAGCGACTACAATGAGCAGTACTTC.

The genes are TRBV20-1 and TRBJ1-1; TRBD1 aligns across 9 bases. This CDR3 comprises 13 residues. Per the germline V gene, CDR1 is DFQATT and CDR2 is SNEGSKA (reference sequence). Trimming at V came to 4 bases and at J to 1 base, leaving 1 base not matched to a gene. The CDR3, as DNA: TGCAGTGCTAACAGGGGGCGGAACACTGAAGCTTTCTTT. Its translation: CSANRGRNTEAFF.